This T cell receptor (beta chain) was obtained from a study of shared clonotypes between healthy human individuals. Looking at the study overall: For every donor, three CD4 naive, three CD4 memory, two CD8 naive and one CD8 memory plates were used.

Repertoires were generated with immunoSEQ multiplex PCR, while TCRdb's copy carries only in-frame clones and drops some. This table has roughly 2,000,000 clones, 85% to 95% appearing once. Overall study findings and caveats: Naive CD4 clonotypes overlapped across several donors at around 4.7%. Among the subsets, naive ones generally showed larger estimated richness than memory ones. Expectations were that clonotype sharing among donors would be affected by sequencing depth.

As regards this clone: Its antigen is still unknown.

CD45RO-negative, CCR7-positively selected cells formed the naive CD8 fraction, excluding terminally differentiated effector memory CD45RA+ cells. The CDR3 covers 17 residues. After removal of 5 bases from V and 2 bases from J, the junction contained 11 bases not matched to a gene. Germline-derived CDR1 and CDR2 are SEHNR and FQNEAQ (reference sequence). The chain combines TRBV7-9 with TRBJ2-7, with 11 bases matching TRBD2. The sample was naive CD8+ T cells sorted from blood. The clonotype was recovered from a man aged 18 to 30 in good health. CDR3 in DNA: TGTGCCAGCAGCCCCGGGACTAGCGGAGCCTATCCCTACGAGCAGTACTTC. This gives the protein CASSPGTSGAYPYEQYF.